The 5 T cell receptor beta chains presented below share a single source sample, sequenced in a study of shared clonotypes between healthy human individuals. Clones were sequenced by immunoSEQ multiplex PCR, and TCRdb holds only the in-frame ones, with some missing. Of about 1 million clones in the sample, 70% to 80% were seen once. The sample was memory CD4+ T cells sorted from blood. Stated subset: CD45RA-negative fraction. All receptors derive from a man in his late teens or twenties in good health.

The rearrangement links TRBV6-5 to TRBJ1-4, with 7 positions matching TRBD1. This CDR3 comprises 14 residues. Germline loops: CDR1 MNHEY, CDR2 SVGAGI. Trimming took 6 bases from V and 3 from J; bases not matched to a gene: 4. The CDR3 DNA sequence: TGTGCCAGCAGGAGGACAGGCCCTAATGAAAAACTGTTTTTT. It codes for CASRRTGPNEKLFF.

On this clone: Other DNA sequences of this sample code for an identical CDR3. This chain joins TRBV6-6 and TRBJ1-4; D call uncertain. The CDR3 contains 12 residues. Germline V CDR1 and CDR2: MNHNY, SVGAGI (reference sequence). The V and J ends lost 0 bases and 8 bases respectively, with 4 bases between them. In DNA, the CDR3 is TGTGCCAGCAGTTACTCCGGAGAAAAACTGTTTTTT. As protein: CASSYSGEKLFF.

To note about this clone: A read error may be the cause here, since a much bigger clone is one base away. The CDR3 sequence: CASSQGETQYF. CDR3 nucleotide sequence: TGTGCCAGCAGTCAGGGGGAGACCCAGTACTTC. This rearrangement joins TRBV11-3 to TRBJ2-5, with a tentative D call TRBD1 (6 bases). Between the trimmed V and J ends, which lost 6 bases and 5 bases, there was a span of 7 bases. Germline V gene lookup returns CDR1 SGHNT and CDR2 YENEEA. This CDR3 comprises 11 residues. Together with reference TRBV11-3 and TRBJ2-5, the CDR3 gives the full variable domain: EAGVVQSPRYKIIEKKQPVAFWCNPISGHNTLYWYLQNLGQGPELLIRYENEEAVDDSQLPKDRFSAERLKGVDSTLKIQPAELGDSAVYLCASSQGETQYFGPGTRLLVL.

The genes are TRBV19 and TRBJ1-1; weak D call: TRBD1 (6 bases). This CDR3 contains 13 residues. The V end was cut by 7 bases, the J end by 11 bases, with 20 bases between. Germline CDR1 LNHDA, CDR2 SQIVND (reference sequence). In nucleotides, the CDR3 is TGTGCCAGTATCTCGACAGGAGGGATTGGGGCTTTCTTT. Amino acids: CASISTGGIGAFF.

V is TRBV6-1 and J is TRBJ2-7, with a weak D call TRBD1 (6 bases). The germline V gene encodes CDR1 MNHNS and CDR2 SASEGT. The CDR3 is made up of 14 amino acids. V was trimmed by 10 bases and J by 5 bases, leaving 21 bases between them. CDR3 in DNA: TGTGCCACTGGGGGCACAGGGACCCTCCACGAGCAGTACTTC. Its protein is CATGGTGTLHEQYF.